This T cell receptor beta chain comes out of a study of blood T cell repertoires in COVID-19. Study information: Both acute and convalescent COVID-19 samples were obtained from the United States, Italy and Spain. PBMCs, B-cell-depleted T cells, or T cells provided the cDNA or gDNA that made up the material.

V dropped 1 base and J dropped 2 bases, with 15 bases sitting between them. This CDR3 comprises 17 residues. Germline CDR1 SGHTA, CDR2 FQGNSA. In the authors' workflow: Using reference gene primer amplification, nucleated cell counts were estimated. The protocol was immunoSEQ multiplex PCR, while the TCRdb copy is restricted to in-frame clones and leaves out a portion. V, J and clone size are taken as reported in that table, and D and trimming were inferred from the DNA itself. The table records roughly 49,000 clones, 83% of them present only once. The sequenced sample was peripheral blood. The rearrangement links TRBV7-2 to TRBJ1-3, with D uncertain. This TCR derives from a human donor in a cohort sampled during active COVID-19. The CDR3 here is CASSLGAVTLAGNTIYF. DNA of the CDR3: TGTGCCAGCAGCTTAGGAGCCGTTACGCTGGCTGGAAACACCATATATTTT.